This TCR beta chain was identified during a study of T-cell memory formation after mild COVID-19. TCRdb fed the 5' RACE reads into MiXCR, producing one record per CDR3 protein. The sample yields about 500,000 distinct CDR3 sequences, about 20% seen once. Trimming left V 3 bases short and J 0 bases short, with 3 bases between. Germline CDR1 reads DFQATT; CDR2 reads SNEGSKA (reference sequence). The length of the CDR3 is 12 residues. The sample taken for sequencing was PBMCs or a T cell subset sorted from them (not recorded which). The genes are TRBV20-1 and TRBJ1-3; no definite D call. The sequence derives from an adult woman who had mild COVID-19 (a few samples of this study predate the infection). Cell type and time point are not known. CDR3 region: CSASTSGNTIYF. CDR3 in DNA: TGCAGTGCTAGTACCTCTGGAAACACCATATATTTT.